Below, 30 T cell receptor beta chains from the same sample are listed, as sequenced in a study of T cell changes during pregnancy in multiple sclerosis. Clones were sequenced by immunoSEQ multiplex PCR, and TCRdb holds only the in-frame ones, with some missing. The sample carries roughly 63,000 clones, around 93% recorded once. Sample: CD8+ T cells from peripheral blood mononuclear cells, taken in the second trimester of pregnancy. These receptors were taken from a female donor with multiple sclerosis, enrolled in a pregnancy study.

This chain connects TRBV6-1 to TRBJ1-1, with D uncertain. V was pared by 1 base and J by 1 base, with 10 bases between. CDR1 is MNHNS and CDR2 is SASEGT in the germline V gene. CDR3 size: 15 residues. The CDR3 sequence: CASSEGGEGNTEAFF. The CDR3 DNA follows: TGTGCCAGCAGTGAAGGAGGAGAAGGGAACACTGAAGCTTTCTTT.

The chain recombines TRBV2 with TRBJ2-1, with 8 nucleotides matching TRBD2. V gave up 6 bases and J gave up 0 bases; unmatched junction bases: 1. This CDR3 contains 14 residues. Germline CDR1 SNHLY, CDR2 FYNNEI. CDR3 sequence: CASRSGSSYNEQFF. The CDR3 DNA follows: TGTGCCAGCAGGAGCGGGAGCTCCTACAATGAGCAGTTCTTC.

The J gene is TRBJ1-5, the V gene TRBV6-5; TRBD1 aligns across 8 bases. This CDR3 is 15 amino acids long. Germline V gives CDR1 MNHEY, CDR2 SVGAGI. V lost 6 bases and J lost 0; bases outside the gene matches: 4. DNA of the CDR3: TGTGCCAGCAGCCCTGACAGGGGTAGCAATCAGCCCCAGCATTTT. This sequence encodes CASSPDRGSNQPQHF.

This chain links TRBV2 with TRBJ2-1, with TRBD1 matching 9 bases. The CDR3 is 16 amino acids. CDR1 and CDR2 (germline): SNHLY, FYNNEI. The V and J ends lost 4 bases and 7 bases, in that order; junction bases with no gene match: 11. The chain's CDR3 is CASSAWGDRDLNEQFF. The CDR3 DNA is TGTGCCAGCAGTGCCTGGGGGGACAGGGACCTGAATGAGCAGTTCTTC.

This chain joins TRBV5-4 and TRBJ2-1; a weak D match, TRBD2 (5 bases). V was clipped by 2 bases and J by 2 bases, with 11 bases between them. The CDR3 is 15 residues long. From germline, CDR1 is SGHNT and CDR2 YYREEE (reference sequence). The chain's CDR3 is CASSFEAGTYNEQFF. For the CDR3, the DNA is TGTGCCAGCAGCTTCGAGGCGGGTACCTACAATGAGCAGTTCTTC.

V is TRBV10-3 and J is TRBJ1-1; 7 bases fit TRBD1. The germline CDR1 and CDR2 sequences are ENHRY and SYGVKD. The junction had 4 bases not matched to a gene; V was cut back by 3 bases and J by 0 bases. This CDR3 is built from 15 residues. The CDR3 DNA reads as TGTGCCATCAGTGACGACGGGACAGTGAACACTGAAGCTTTCTTT. Its protein is CAISDDGTVNTEAFF.

The CDR3 reads CSVGLGGATDTQYF. CDR3 bases: TGCAGCGTGGGGTTAGGGGGCGCCACAGATACGCAGTATTTT. The rearrangement links TRBV29-1 to TRBJ2-3, with 7 positions matching TRBD1. CDR1 is SQVTM and CDR2 is ANQGSEA in the germline V gene. The length of the CDR3 is 14 residues. J lost 2 bases, V lost 6 bases, and 8 bases had no gene match.

The gene calls are TRBV2 and TRBJ2-3; D possibly corresponds to TRBD1 (5 bases). V was pared by 5 bases and J by 1 base, with 13 bases between. Germline loops: CDR1 SNHLY, CDR2 FYNNEI. The CDR3 spans 15 residues. CDR3 residues: CASSFRAPGTDTQYF. Written as DNA, the CDR3 is TGTGCCAGCAGTTTCAGGGCCCCAGGCACAGATACGCAGTATTTT.

CDR3 coding DNA: TGTGCCAGCAGCCGTTACGGGTATGAGGGCAATCAGCCCCAGCATTTT. Protein product: CASSRYGYEGNQPQHF. This chain connects TRBV28 to TRBJ1-5, with D unresolved. The CDR3 has 16 amino acids. The V gene lost 6 bases and the J gene lost 2 bases, with 17 bases spanning the gap. From germline, CDR1 is MDHEN and CDR2 SYDVKM.

This chain links TRBV5-4 with TRBJ2-2; no clear D gene. CDR3 length equals 16 residues. Germline V gives CDR1 SGHNT, CDR2 YYREEE (reference sequence). The V end was cut by 1 base, the J end by 5 bases, with 15 bases between. The DNA of the CDR3 is TGTGCCAGCAGCTTGAAAGACCTATCCGGGACCGGGGAGCTGTTTTTT. This sequence encodes CASSLKDLSGTGELFF.

V is TRBV7-6 and J is TRBJ2-3, with 9 nucleotides matching TRBD2. The CDR3 sequence is 16 residues long. Per the germline V gene, CDR1 is SGHVS and CDR2 is FNYEAQ. Trimming at V came to 8 bases and at J to 10 bases, leaving 19 bases not matched to a gene. The CDR3 sequence is CASGPPLAGPSRAQYF. In nucleotides, the CDR3 is TGTGCCAGCGGTCCCCCACTAGCGGGTCCCAGTAGGGCGCAGTATTTT.

In DNA, the CDR3 is TGTGCCAGCAGTCATGGTACGCTGGACCTCACAGGGGGTAATCAGCCCCAGCATTTT. Translating it yields CASSHGTLDLTGGNQPQHF. The J gene is TRBJ1-5, the V gene TRBV2; 8 bases are shared with TRBD1. The CDR3 length is 19 residues. V trimming: 5 bases; J trimming: 4 bases; junction bases outside the gene matches: 19. Germline V CDR1 and CDR2: SNHLY, FYNNEI.

The chain recombines TRBV5-1 with TRBJ2-7, with TRBD2 as a possible D gene (6 bases). CDR3 length: 15 amino acids. Germline lookup yields CDR1 SGHRS and CDR2 YFSETQ. V gave up 0 bases and J gave up 6 bases, with 16 bases separating them. The DNA for the CDR3 is TGCGCCAGCAGCTTGGGCAGGGTGAAGACTAGCGAGCAGTACTTC. This gives the protein CASSLGRVKTSEQYF.

J is TRBJ2-1 and V is TRBV4-3; D is undetermined. The CDR3 consists of 13 residues. The germline CDR1 and CDR2 sequences are LGHNA and YSLEER. Trimming shortened V by 0 bases and J by 12 bases, and 12 bases separated the two germline ends. The CDR3 DNA reads TGCGCCAGCAGCCAAGATAGAAGAGAACGGCAGTTCTTC. Translating it yields CASSQDRRERQFF.

The V call is TRBV2, the J call TRBJ2-1, with a tentative D call TRBD2 (6 bases). Trimming removed 5 bases at V and 6 bases at J, with 11 bases between. The CDR3 covers 13 residues. Germline lookup yields CDR1 SNHLY and CDR2 FYNNEI. CDR3: CASSLYGGNEQFF. CDR3 nucleotides: TGTGCCAGCAGTCTCTACGGGGGCAATGAGCAGTTCTTC.

The chain couples TRBV29-1 to TRBJ2-5; D remains ambiguous. The V and J ends lost 4 bases and 2 bases respectively, with 14 bases between them. The germline CDR1 and CDR2 sequences are SQVTM and ANQGSEA. CDR3 length: 14 amino acids. CDR3 residues: CSVVPITIQETQYF. CDR3 bases: TGCAGCGTTGTCCCAATTACAATTCAAGAGACCCAGTACTTC.

This chain connects TRBV5-1 to TRBJ1-3; D is unclear. The CDR3 spans 16 residues. The germline V and J ends were trimmed by 3 bases and 0 bases, with 13 bases remaining between them. Germline values: CDR1 SGHRS, CDR2 YFSETQ. CDR3 amino acids: CASSSPGGNSGNTIYF. The CDR3 DNA is TGCGCCAGCAGCTCCCCCGGAGGGAACTCTGGAAACACCATATATTTT. Full variable domain (remainder filled in from reference TRBV5-1 and TRBJ1-3): KAGVTQTPRYLIKTRGQQVTLSCSPISGHRSVSWYQQTPGQGLQFLFEYFSETQRNKGNFPGRFSGRQFSNSRSEMNVSTLELGDSALYLCASSSPGGNSGNTIYFGEGSWLTVV.

V and J are TRBV9 and TRBJ1-2; 9 bases are shared with TRBD1. After removal of 3 bases from V and 4 bases from J, the junction contained 10 bases not matched to a gene. The length of the CDR3 is 16 residues. Germline values: CDR1 SGDLS, CDR2 YYNGEE. In DNA form, the CDR3 reads TGTGCCAGCAGCGCCGAGGAACAGGGGGCTTTCTATGGCTACACCTTC. Its protein product is CASSAEEQGAFYGYTF.

This chain connects TRBV7-9 to TRBJ1-3; 7 nucleotides agree with TRBD1. There are 19 residues in the CDR3. The V segment lost 5 bases and the J segment 0 bases; nucleotides outside the gene matches: 16. The germline V gene has CDR1 SEHNR and CDR2 FQNEAQ (reference sequence). The CDR3 nucleotides read TGTGCCAGCAGCCCGTCGGACAGGATCGTAATTGGCTCTGGAAACACCATATATTTT. Its translation is CASSPSDRIVIGSGNTIYF.

This clone has only one observation. Other nucleotide sequences in the sample specify the same CDR3. The gene calls are TRBV7-3 and TRBJ1-1; possibly TRBD1 for D (5 bases). Germline assignment: CDR1 SGHTA and CDR2 FQGTGA. The CDR3 has 14 amino acids. V gave up 5 bases and J gave up 1 base, with 11 bases separating them. CDR3 sequence (DNA): TGTGCCAGCAGCCCAGGGCAAGGGAACACTGAAGCTTTCTTT. This gives the protein CASSPGQGNTEAFF.

The V call is TRBV7-6, the J call TRBJ2-1, with D possibly TRBD2 on 5 matching bases. Germline values: CDR1 SGHVS, CDR2 FNYEAQ. Trimming shortened V by 4 bases and J by 6 bases, and 10 bases separated the two germline ends. The CDR3 runs to 13 residues. Here the CDR3 DNA reads TGTGCCAGCAGCTCGTGGCTAGCCAATGAGCAGTTCTTC. Encoded protein: CASSSWLANEQFF.

V is TRBV5-1 and J is TRBJ2-7, with 7 bases aligning to TRBD2. CDR1 is SGHRS and CDR2 is YFSETQ in the germline V gene. The CDR3 runs 14 residues. J lost 0 bases, V lost 2 bases, and 2 bases had no gene match. DNA for the CDR3: TGCGCCAGCAGCTTCGGGGAGGGCTCCTACGAGCAGTACTTC. Its protein product is CASSFGEGSYEQYF.

This clone has only one observation. The chain recombines TRBV7-6 with TRBJ2-7, with D hard to call. Germline CDR1 and CDR2: SGHVS and FNYEAQ. The CDR3 totals 14 residues. The V and J ends lost 5 bases and 3 bases respectively, with 14 bases between them. CDR3 nucleotides: TGTGCCAGCAGCATAAACAGCAGGTTCTACGAGCAGTACTTC. Translating gives CASSINSRFYEQYF.

The rearrangement links TRBV4-3 to TRBJ2-5; possible D gene TRBD2, 5 bases. Germline loops: CDR1 LGHNA, CDR2 YSLEER. Between the trimmed V and J ends, which lost 1 base and 5 bases, there was a span of 8 bases. CDR3 length: 13 amino acids. The chain's CDR3 is CASSQGGWETQYF. In DNA form, the CDR3 reads TGCGCCAGCAGCCAAGGAGGGTGGGAGACCCAGTACTTC.

This rearrangement joins TRBV5-1 to TRBJ2-7; 13 bases fit TRBD2. Germline CDR1 and CDR2: SGHRS and YFSETQ. V lost 4 bases to trimming and J lost 4 bases; unmatched junction nucleotides: 5. This CDR3 has 15 amino acids. The CDR3: CASSGGLAGMYEQYF. CDR3 nucleotide sequence: TGCGCCAGCAGCGGGGGACTAGCGGGGATGTACGAGCAGTACTTC.

The chain combines TRBV5-1 with TRBJ2-2; 7 bases align to TRBD1. J gave up 0 bases and V 2 bases, and 7 bases lay outside the gene matches. The CDR3 contains 17 residues. The germline V gene has CDR1 SGHRS and CDR2 YFSETQ. CDR3 sequence: CASSFRVGQSNTGELFF. CDR3 DNA: TGCGCCAGCAGCTTCCGAGTGGGACAGTCGAACACCGGGGAGCTGTTTTTT. The full variable domain, completed using reference TRBV5-1 and TRBJ2-2, is KAGVTQTPRYLIKTRGQQVTLSCSPISGHRSVSWYQQTPGQGLQFLFEYFSETQRNKGNFPGRFSGRQFSNSRSEMNVSTLELGDSALYLCASSFRVGQSNTGELFFGEGSRLTVL.

The rearrangement joins TRBV5-1 to TRBJ2-1, with TRBD1 matching 9 bases. Trimming cost V 0 bases and J 9 bases; bases outside gene matches: 10. CDR3 length: 16 amino acids. Germline V gene lookup returns CDR1 SGHRS and CDR2 YFSETQ. The CDR3 region has the DNA TGCGCCAGCAGCTTGGCCCTCGGGACAGGGTCTGGTGAGCAGTTCTTC. Translating it yields CASSLALGTGSGEQFF.

The chain uses TRBV10-3 and TRBJ2-5, with D possibly TRBD1 on 5 matching bases. Germline V lookup: CDR1 ENHRY, CDR2 SYGVKD. Trimming removed 3 bases from V and 2 bases from J, with 13 bases in between. The CDR3 spans 15 residues. The CDR3, as DNA: TGTGCCATCAGTGAAGCAGGGTTTGGTCAAGAGACCCAGTACTTC. Its translation is CAISEAGFGQETQYF.

This rearrangement joins TRBV9 to TRBJ2-1; possibly TRBD2 for D (5 bases). This CDR3 comprises 13 residues. Germline CDR1 reads SGDLS; CDR2 reads YYNGEE. V gave up 0 bases and J gave up 10 bases, with 11 bases separating them. The DNA for the CDR3 is TGTGCCAGCAGCGTAGACGGGGTAGGGGAGCAGTTCTTC. Residues: CASSVDGVGEQFF. The full variable domain, its missing parts supplied by reference TRBV9 and TRBJ2-1, is DSGVTQTPKHLITATGQRVTLRCSPRSGDLSVYWYQQSLDQGLQFLIQYYNGEERAKGNILERFSAQQFPDLHSELNLSSLELGDSALYFCASSVDGVGEQFFGPGTRLTVL.

V is TRBV6-5 and J is TRBJ2-1; 11 bases are shared with TRBD2. V lost 8 bases, J lost 7 bases, and 4 bases stayed unmatched. The CDR3 sequence is 13 residues long. Germline CDR1 is MNHEY and CDR2 is SVGAGI. CDR3 coding DNA: TGTGCCAGCGGAGCTAGCGGGAGGAATGAGCAGTTCTTC. Its protein is CASGASGRNEQFF.